The 23 T cell receptor beta chains given below trace back to one sample, sequenced in a study of technical replicates of blood from a handful of donors. TCRdb keeps only in-frame clones here, not all; method: immunoSEQ multiplex PCR. The table lists over 80,000 clones, around 96% of them singletons. Sequenced: T cells isolated from PBMCs. These receptors originate from a human donor in good health.

J is TRBJ2-7 and V is TRBV29-1; no reliable D call. The V end was cut by 4 bases, the J end by 1 base, with 17 bases between. The CDR3 contains 15 residues. CDR1 SQVTM and CDR2 ANQGSEA come from the germline V gene. This CDR3 is CSVVYRNRLSYEQYF. For the CDR3, the DNA is TGCAGCGTTGTTTACCGGAATCGACTTTCCTACGAGCAGTACTTC.

The V and J genes are TRBV6-5 and TRBJ2-5; the D gene is possibly TRBD1 (6 bases). The CDR3 runs to 14 residues. Trimming took off 8 bases at V and 2 bases at J, with 15 bases between the two ends. Germline CDR1 and CDR2: MNHEY and SVGAGI. This CDR3 is CASREQGAQETQYF. CDR3 in DNA: TGTGCCAGCCGAGAACAGGGCGCGCAAGAGACCCAGTACTTC.

The rearrangement joins TRBV19 to TRBJ1-5; the match to TRBD1 covers 9 bases. The CDR3 runs to 15 residues. CDR1 is LNHDA and CDR2 is SQIVND in the germline V gene (reference sequence). V lost 5 bases, J lost 6 bases, and 8 bases stayed unmatched. The CDR3 loop reads CASSSGTGRGQPQHF. The DNA of the CDR3 is TGTGCCAGTAGTTCGGGGACAGGGAGGGGTCAGCCCCAGCATTTT.

This sequence joins TRBV4-1 and TRBJ2-2, with 7 bases fitting TRBD2. After removal of 1 base from V and 4 bases from J, the junction contained 6 bases not matched to a gene. Germline V gives CDR1 MGHRA, CDR2 YSYEKL. The CDR3 contains 16 residues. The CDR3 DNA follows: TGCGCCAGCAGCCAAGGGTGGCGGGAGATCACCGGGGAGCTGTTTTTT. Protein sequence: CASSQGWREITGELFF.

The chain uses TRBV29-1 and TRBJ2-1; 7 positions match TRBD2. The CDR3 is made up of 13 amino acids. V lost 2 bases and J lost 9; bases outside the gene matches: 7. CDR1 and CDR2 (germline): SQVTM, ANQGSEA. The CDR3 DNA sequence: TGCAGCGTTGAATGGCGGGAGACGGGTGAGCAGTTCTTC. Its protein product is CSVEWRETGEQFF.

This chain connects TRBV2 to TRBJ1-1, with TRBD1 identical over 9 bases. Germline V gene sequence: CDR1 SNHLY, CDR2 FYNNEI. The CDR3 sequence is 14 residues long. V was clipped by 4 bases and J by 4 bases; unmatched bases: 4. The CDR3 sequence: CASSGDRAPTEAFF. The CDR3 DNA sequence: TGTGCCAGCAGTGGGGACAGGGCTCCCACTGAAGCTTTCTTT.

This sequence joins TRBV30 and TRBJ1-1, with D unclear. Germline CDR1 GTSNPN, CDR2 SVGIG (reference sequence). CDR3 length equals 11 residues. The germline V and J ends were trimmed by 2 bases and 9 bases, with 10 bases remaining between them. CDR3 sequence (DNA): TGTGCCTGGAGTAAGGAGGTGAAAGCTTTCTTT. Amino acids: CAWSKEVKAFF. The full variable domain, with the rest looked up from reference TRBV30 and TRBJ1-1, is SQTIHQWPATLVQPVGSPLSLECTVEGTSNPNLYWYRQAAGRGLQLLFYSVGIGQISSEVPQNLSASRPQDRQFILSSKKLLLSDSGFYLCAWSKEVKAFFGQGTRLTVV.

CDR3: CASSYSGTGRDAFF. DNA for the CDR3: TGTGCCAGCAGTTACTCAGGGACAGGAAGGGACGCTTTCTTT. The chain links TRBV6-5 to TRBJ1-1; TRBD1 matches 8 bases. V lost 0 bases and J lost 11; bases outside the gene matches: 8. Germline V CDR1 and CDR2: MNHEY, SVGAGI. The CDR3 is made up of 14 amino acids.

The J gene is TRBJ1-5, the V gene TRBV7-2; 7 bases are a match to TRBD1. V trimming: 5 bases; J trimming: 8 bases; junction bases outside the gene matches: 9. Germline CDR1 is SGHTA and CDR2 is FQGNSA. The length of the CDR3 is 14 residues. The CDR3 is CASSRDSLMEPQHF. The CDR3 DNA follows: TGTGCCAGCAGCAGGGACAGCCTAATGGAGCCCCAGCATTTT.

This rearrangement joins TRBV5-6 to TRBJ1-5, with D unclear. The CDR3 totals 16 residues. Trimming took 2 bases from V and 0 from J, leaving 12 bases between them. The germline V gene has CDR1 SGHDT and CDR2 YYEEEE. The CDR3 loop reads CASSLGGSFSNQPQHF. CDR3 nucleotides: TGTGCCAGCAGCTTAGGAGGTTCCTTTAGCAATCAGCCCCAGCATTTT.

The V call is TRBV5-1, the J call TRBJ1-1, with D possibly TRBD1 on 6 matching bases. This CDR3 spans 14 amino acids. Germline lookup yields CDR1 SGHRS and CDR2 YFSETQ. Trimming took off 3 bases at V and 2 bases at J, with 11 bases between the two ends. CDR3 nucleotide sequence: TGCGCCAGCAGCTGGACAGACTTTAACACTGAAGCTTTCTTT. This sequence encodes CASSWTDFNTEAFF.

This sequence joins TRBV11-2 and TRBJ2-7, with D possibly matching TRBD1 (6 bases). Trimming shortened V by 4 bases and J by 3 bases, and 10 bases separated the two germline ends. Germline-derived CDR1 and CDR2 are SGHAT and FQNNGV. CDR3 size: 13 residues. CDR3 amino acids: CASSYRDLYEQYF. The CDR3 region has the DNA TGTGCCAGCAGCTACAGGGATCTCTACGAGCAGTACTTC.

This sequence joins TRBV15 and TRBJ1-1; TRBD1 is a possible D gene (5 bases). The germline V and J ends were trimmed by 0 bases and 4 bases, with 15 bases remaining between them. The germline CDR1 and CDR2 sequences are LNHNV and YYDKDF (reference sequence). The CDR3 spans 16 residues. The CDR3 loop reads CATSRDPIGRGTEAFF. The CDR3 region has the DNA TGTGCCACCAGCAGAGATCCCATAGGAAGGGGCACTGAAGCTTTCTTT.

This chain joins TRBV7-3 and TRBJ2-1; the D gene is possibly TRBD1 (6 bases). Trimming left V 6 bases short and J 7 bases short, with 16 bases between. This CDR3 comprises 14 residues. CDR1 is SGHTA, CDR2 FQGTGA, per germline. The CDR3 reads CASSPGTIGNEQFF. The CDR3 DNA reads as TGTGCCAGCAGTCCGGGGACAATAGGGAATGAGCAGTTCTTC.

The chain recombines TRBV13 with TRBJ2-7; D uncertain. Trimming pared 2 bases from V and 2 bases from J, leaving 10 bases between. The germline gives CDR1 PRHDT, CDR2 FYEKMQ (reference sequence). The CDR3 has 14 amino acids. In DNA, the CDR3 is TGTGCCAGCAGCTTAATTGGCAGAACCTACGAGCAGTACTTC. Its protein is CASSLIGRTYEQYF.

This chain joins TRBV10-3 and TRBJ1-5, with TRBD1 matching over 8 bases. Per the germline V gene, CDR1 is ENHRY and CDR2 is SYGVKD. Germline trimming cut 0 bases from V and 7 bases from J; bases unmatched to any gene: 5. CDR3 length equals 15 residues. The CDR3 protein is CAISESTGTGQPQHF. CDR3 in DNA: TGTGCCATCAGTGAGTCCACCGGGACAGGCCAGCCCCAGCATTTT.

This chain links TRBV20-1 with TRBJ2-3; 10 nucleotides align to TRBD1. Germline CDR1 is DFQATT and CDR2 is SNEGSKA (reference sequence). The length of the CDR3 is 11 residues. The V and J ends lost 3 bases and 13 bases, in that order; junction bases with no gene match: 4. Written as DNA, the CDR3 is TGCAGTGCTAGGTCCGGGACAGGGGAGTATTTT. Translating it yields CSARSGTGEYF.

This clone was found once. The rearrangement links TRBV9 to TRBJ2-7; TRBD2 matches 8 bases. This CDR3 region has 14 residues. With V trimmed by 3 bases and J by 2 bases, 4 bases remained unmatched. Looked up from germline, CDR1 is SGDLS and CDR2 is YYNGEE. The CDR3 here is CASSGGRLPYEQYF. In nucleotides, the CDR3 is TGTGCCAGCAGCGGCGGGAGGCTCCCCTACGAGCAGTACTTC. Combining the CDR3 with reference TRBV9 and TRBJ2-7 gives the whole variable domain DSGVTQTPKHLITATGQRVTLRCSPRSGDLSVYWYQQSLDQGLQFLIQYYNGEERAKGNILERFSAQQFPDLHSELNLSSLELGDSALYFCASSGGRLPYEQYFGPGTRLTVT.

Here the CDR3 DNA reads TGTGCCAGCAGTTTTCAGGGTCAGGGCACTGAAGCTTTCTTT. Protein product: CASSFQGQGTEAFF. This rearrangement joins TRBV7-8 to TRBJ1-1; possible D gene TRBD1, 5 bases. This CDR3 region has 14 residues. Germline CDR1 reads SGHVS; CDR2 reads FQNEAQ. V was pared by 6 bases and J by 4 bases, with 15 bases between.

This rearrangement joins TRBV11-2 to TRBJ2-5, with a tentative D call TRBD2 (5 bases). Germline V lookup: CDR1 SGHAT, CDR2 FQNNGV. Trimming removed 0 bases from V and 7 bases from J, with 9 bases in between. The CDR3 totals 13 residues. CDR3 sequence: CASSLEVEGTQYF. In DNA form, the CDR3 reads TGTGCCAGCAGCTTAGAGGTAGAGGGGACCCAGTACTTC.

This chain connects TRBV10-2 to TRBJ2-7; weak D call: TRBD1 (6 bases). V shed 4 bases and J shed 3 bases, with 10 bases lying between them. The CDR3 runs to 13 residues. From germline, CDR1 is WSHSY and CDR2 SAAADI. The CDR3 coding sequence is TGCGCCAGCAGTGTACAGGGTTTCTACGAGCAGTACTTC. Encoded protein: CASSVQGFYEQYF.

This clone was found once. This chain uses TRBV27 with TRBJ1-2; 8 nucleotides match TRBD1. CDR1 is MNHEY and CDR2 is SMNVEV in the germline V gene (reference sequence). Trimming removed 6 bases from V and 2 bases from J; junction bases left unmatched: 5. The CDR3 runs to 14 residues. DNA for the CDR3: TGTGCCAGCAGCGGACAGGGTTACAACTATGGCTACACCTTC. It yields the protein CASSGQGYNYGYTF.

The DNA for the CDR3 is TGTGCCAGCAGCCCCCGTGAACTAAACACAGGTGCCTACGAGCAGTACTTC. It specifies CASSPRELNTGAYEQYF. The chain couples TRBV14 to TRBJ2-7; maybe TRBD1 (5 bases). The CDR3 is 17 amino acids. Between the trimmed V and J ends, which lost 4 bases and 2 bases, there was a span of 21 bases. From germline, CDR1 is SGHDN and CDR2 FVKESK.